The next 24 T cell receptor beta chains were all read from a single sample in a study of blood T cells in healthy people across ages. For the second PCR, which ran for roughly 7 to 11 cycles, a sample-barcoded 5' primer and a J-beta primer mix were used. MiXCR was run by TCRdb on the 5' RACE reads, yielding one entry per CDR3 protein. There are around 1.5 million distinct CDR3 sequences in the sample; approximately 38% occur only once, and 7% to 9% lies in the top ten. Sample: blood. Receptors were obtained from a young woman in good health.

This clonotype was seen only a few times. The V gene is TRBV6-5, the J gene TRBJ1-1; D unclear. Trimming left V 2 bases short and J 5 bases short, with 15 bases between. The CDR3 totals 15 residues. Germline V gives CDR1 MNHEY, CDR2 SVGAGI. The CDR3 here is CASSYGDPGATEAFF. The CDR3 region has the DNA TGTGCCAGCAGTTACGGTGATCCGGGAGCAACTGAAGCTTTCTTT.

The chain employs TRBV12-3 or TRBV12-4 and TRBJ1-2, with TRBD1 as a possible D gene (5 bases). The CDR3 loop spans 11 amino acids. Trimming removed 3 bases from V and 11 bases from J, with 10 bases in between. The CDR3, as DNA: TGTGCCAGCAGTTTGCAGGGTTCGTACACCTTC. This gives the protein CASSLQGSYTF.

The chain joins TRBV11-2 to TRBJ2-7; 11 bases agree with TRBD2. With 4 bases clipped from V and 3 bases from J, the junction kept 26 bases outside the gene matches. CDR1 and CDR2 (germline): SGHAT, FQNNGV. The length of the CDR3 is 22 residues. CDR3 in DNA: TGTGCCAGCAGCTCCGGATCCCTCTCTGGGACTGGTAGCGGGAGGGAAATCTACGAGCAGTACTTC. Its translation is CASSSGSLSGTGSGREIYEQYF.

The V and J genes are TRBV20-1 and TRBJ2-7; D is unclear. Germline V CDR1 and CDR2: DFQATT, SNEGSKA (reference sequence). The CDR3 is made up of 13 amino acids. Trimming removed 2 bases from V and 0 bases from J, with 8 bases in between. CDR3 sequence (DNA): TGCAGTGCTAGAATATCATCCTCCTACGAGCAGTACTTC. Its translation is CSARISSSYEQYF.

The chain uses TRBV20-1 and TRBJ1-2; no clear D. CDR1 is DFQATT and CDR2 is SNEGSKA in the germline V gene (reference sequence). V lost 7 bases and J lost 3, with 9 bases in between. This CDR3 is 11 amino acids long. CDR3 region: CSVASDYGYTF. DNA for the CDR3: TGCAGTGTGGCTAGCGACTATGGCTACACCTTC.

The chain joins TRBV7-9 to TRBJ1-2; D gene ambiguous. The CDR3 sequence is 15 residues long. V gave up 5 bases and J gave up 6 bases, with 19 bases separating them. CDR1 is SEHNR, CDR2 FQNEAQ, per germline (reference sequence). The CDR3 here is CASSLIDGSSDGYTF. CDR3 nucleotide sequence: TGTGCCAGCAGCCTTATCGACGGGAGTTCGGATGGCTACACCTTC.

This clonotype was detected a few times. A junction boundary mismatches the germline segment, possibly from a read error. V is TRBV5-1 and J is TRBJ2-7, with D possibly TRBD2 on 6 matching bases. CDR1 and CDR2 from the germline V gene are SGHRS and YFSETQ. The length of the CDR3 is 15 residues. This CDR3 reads CASSIPPRGSHEQYF. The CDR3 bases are TGCGCCAGCAGCATCCCCCCGCGGGGCTCCCACGAGCAGTACTTC.

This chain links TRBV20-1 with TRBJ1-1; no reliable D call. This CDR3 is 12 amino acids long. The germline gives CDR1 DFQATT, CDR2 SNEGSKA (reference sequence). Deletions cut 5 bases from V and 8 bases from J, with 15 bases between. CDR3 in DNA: TGCAGTGCTCCCTCTATGGGGAGAGAAGCTTTCTTT. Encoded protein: CSAPSMGREAFF.

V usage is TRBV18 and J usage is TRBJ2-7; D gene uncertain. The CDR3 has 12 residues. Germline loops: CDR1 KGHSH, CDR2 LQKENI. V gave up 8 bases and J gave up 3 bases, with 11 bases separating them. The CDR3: CASARTLYEQYF. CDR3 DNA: TGTGCCAGCGCACGGACGCTCTACGAGCAGTACTTC.

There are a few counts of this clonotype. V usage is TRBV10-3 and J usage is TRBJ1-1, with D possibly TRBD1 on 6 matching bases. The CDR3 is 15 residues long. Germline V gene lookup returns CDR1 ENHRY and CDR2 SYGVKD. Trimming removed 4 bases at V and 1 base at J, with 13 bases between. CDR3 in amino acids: CAISVSGDGNTEAFF. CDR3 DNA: TGTGCCATCAGTGTCTCAGGGGATGGGAACACTGAAGCTTTCTTT.

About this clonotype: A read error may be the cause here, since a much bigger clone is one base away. The DNA of the CDR3 is TGCGCCAGCAGTGTAGAGGAGGACGCTGAAGCTTTCTTT. It translates to CASSVEEDAEAFF. The rearrangement uses TRBV10-2 and TRBJ1-1; no definite D call. Trimming removed 4 bases at V and 6 bases at J, with 12 bases between. The CDR3 sequence is 13 residues long. The germline V gene has CDR1 WSHSY and CDR2 SAAADI.

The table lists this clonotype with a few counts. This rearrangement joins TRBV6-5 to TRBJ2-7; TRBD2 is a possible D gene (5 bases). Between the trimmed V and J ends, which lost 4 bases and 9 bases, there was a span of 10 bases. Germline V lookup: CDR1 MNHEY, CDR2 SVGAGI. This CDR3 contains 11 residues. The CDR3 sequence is CASSSTAGQYF. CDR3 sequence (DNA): TGTGCCAGCAGTTCTACCGCGGGGCAGTACTTC.

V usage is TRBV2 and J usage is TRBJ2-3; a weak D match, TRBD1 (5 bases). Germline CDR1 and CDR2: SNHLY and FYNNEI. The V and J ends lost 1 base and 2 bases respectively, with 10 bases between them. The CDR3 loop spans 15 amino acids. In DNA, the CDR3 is TGTGCCAGCAGTGAAGAGGGGCCCTCCACAGATACGCAGTATTTT. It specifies CASSEEGPSTDTQYF.

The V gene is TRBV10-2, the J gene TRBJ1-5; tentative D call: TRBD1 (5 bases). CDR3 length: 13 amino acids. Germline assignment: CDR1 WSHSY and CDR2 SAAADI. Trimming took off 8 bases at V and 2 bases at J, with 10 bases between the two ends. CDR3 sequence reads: CASDSAGNQPQHF. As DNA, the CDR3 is TGCGCCAGCGACAGCGCGGGCAATCAGCCCCAGCATTTT.

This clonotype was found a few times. The CDR3 DNA reads TGTGCCAGCGGAGAGCGGGGGGAAACCTACGAGCAGTACTTC. Protein sequence: CASGERGETYEQYF. The V and J genes are TRBV28 and TRBJ2-7; 9 nucleotides agree with TRBD2. Trimming removed 8 bases from V and 2 bases from J; junction bases left unmatched: 7. The CDR3 runs to 14 residues. Germline V CDR1 and CDR2: MDHEN, SYDVKM.

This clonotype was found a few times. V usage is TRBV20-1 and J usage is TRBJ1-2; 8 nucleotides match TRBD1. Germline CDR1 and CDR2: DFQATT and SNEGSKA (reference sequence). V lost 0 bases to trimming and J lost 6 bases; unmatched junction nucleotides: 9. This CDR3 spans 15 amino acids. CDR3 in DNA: TGCAGTGCTAGAGAGGGAAGGACAGGGCCCCATGGCTACACCTTC. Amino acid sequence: CSAREGRTGPHGYTF.

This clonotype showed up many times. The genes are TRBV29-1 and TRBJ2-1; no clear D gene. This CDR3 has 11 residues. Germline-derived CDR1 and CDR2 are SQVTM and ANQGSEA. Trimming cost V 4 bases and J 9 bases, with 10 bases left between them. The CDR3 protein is CSVGSGVEQFF. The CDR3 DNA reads TGCAGCGTTGGTTCCGGCGTTGAGCAGTTCTTC.

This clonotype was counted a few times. CDR3 protein: CASSLERIYGYTF. CDR3 bases: TGTGCCAGCAGCTTAGAACGGATCTATGGCTACACCTTC. The chain links TRBV7-8 to TRBJ1-2; D is unresolved. CDR3 length: 13 residues. Trimming stripped 1 base from V and 4 bases from J, with 7 bases between. Germline V lookup: CDR1 SGHVS, CDR2 FQNEAQ.

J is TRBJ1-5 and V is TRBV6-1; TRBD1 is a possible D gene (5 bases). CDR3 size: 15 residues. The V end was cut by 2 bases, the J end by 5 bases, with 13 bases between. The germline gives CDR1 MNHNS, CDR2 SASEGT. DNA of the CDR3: TGTGCCAGCAGTGAAACGGGGACTCAATATCAGCCCCAGCATTTT. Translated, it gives CASSETGTQYQPQHF.

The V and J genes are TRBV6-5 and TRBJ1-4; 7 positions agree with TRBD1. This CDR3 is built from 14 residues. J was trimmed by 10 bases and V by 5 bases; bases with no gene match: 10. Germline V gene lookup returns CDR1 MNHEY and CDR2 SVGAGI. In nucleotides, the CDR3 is TGTGCCAGCAGTCCGACAGGGTTGAAGGGAAAACTGTTTTTT. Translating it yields CASSPTGLKGKLFF.

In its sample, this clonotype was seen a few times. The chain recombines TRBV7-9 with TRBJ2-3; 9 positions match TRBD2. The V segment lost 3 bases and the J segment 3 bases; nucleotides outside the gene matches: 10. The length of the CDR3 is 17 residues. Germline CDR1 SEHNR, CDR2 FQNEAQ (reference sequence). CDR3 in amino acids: CASSLGLGTSITDTQYF. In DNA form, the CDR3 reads TGTGCCAGCAGCTTGGGGCTCGGGACTAGCATTACAGATACGCAGTATTTT.

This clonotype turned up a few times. The DNA for the CDR3 is TGTGCCGTGTCTAGCGGGGGGGCCGGTGAGACCCAGTACTTC. This gives the protein CAVSSGGAGETQYF. The V call is TRBV10-3, the J call TRBJ2-5, with 12 positions matching TRBD2. Trimming took 11 bases from V and 5 from J; bases not matched to a gene: 9. Per the germline V gene, CDR1 is ENHRY and CDR2 is SYGVKD. This CDR3 region has 14 residues.

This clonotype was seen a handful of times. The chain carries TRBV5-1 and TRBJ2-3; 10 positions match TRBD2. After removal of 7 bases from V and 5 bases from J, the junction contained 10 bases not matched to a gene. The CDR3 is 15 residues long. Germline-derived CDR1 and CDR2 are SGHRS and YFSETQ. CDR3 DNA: TGCGCCAGCCGGCCCCTAGCGGGAGAGAGAGATACGCAGTATTTT. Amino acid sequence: CASRPLAGERDTQYF.

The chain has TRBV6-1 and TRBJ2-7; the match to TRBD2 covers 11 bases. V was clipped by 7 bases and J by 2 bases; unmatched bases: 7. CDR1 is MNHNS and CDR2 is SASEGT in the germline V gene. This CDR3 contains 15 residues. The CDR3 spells CASNVASGGTYEQYF. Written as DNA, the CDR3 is TGTGCCAGCAATGTAGCTAGCGGGGGGACCTACGAGCAGTACTTC.